This is a list of T cell receptor beta chains from one sample in a study of beta chain features in type 1 diabetes. Sequencing used immunoSEQ multiplex PCR; TCRdb keeps in-frame clones, though not all of them. This table holds 550,000 to 850,000 clones, roughly an eighth found once. The sample was naive CD4+ T cells from blood. The receptors originated from a man younger than 30 with type 1 diabetes. Both conserved end residues are part of each CDR3. Each record gives: J gene, D gene, clone size, V gene, CDR3 DNA, CDR3 protein. The D gene is left open where the match is weak. Clone size is given for some rows only: seen once, a few or many times, or a class if the clone is expanded.

j_call: TRBJ2-5; d_call: TRBD1; clone_size: -; v_call: TRBV18; cdr3_nt: TGTGCCAGCTCACTCACCGCGGGACAGGGCGCTGAGGCCCAGTACTTC; cdr3_aa: CASSLTAGQGAEAQYF
j_call: TRBJ1-5; d_call: -; clone_size: -; v_call: TRBV7-8; cdr3_nt: TGTGCCAGCAGCTTATCGACGGGTCCAAATCAGCCCCAGCATTTT; cdr3_aa: CASSLSTGPNQPQHF
j_call: TRBJ2-1; d_call: TRBD2; clone_size: -; v_call: TRBV11-2; cdr3_nt: TGTGCCAGCAGCCCTACTAGCGGGGGGGCTATTGAGCAGTTCTTC; cdr3_aa: CASSPTSGGAIEQFF
j_call: TRBJ2-7; d_call: -; clone_size: -; v_call: TRBV6-5; cdr3_nt: TGTGCCAGCACCCCGGGCCGGAGCTCCTACGAGCAGTACTTC; cdr3_aa: CASTPGRSSYEQYF
j_call: TRBJ1-1; d_call: TRBD1; clone_size: once; v_call: TRBV18; cdr3_nt: TGTGCCAGCTCACCCCCTCCAGGGGGCCTAGGGACTGAAGCTTTCTTT; cdr3_aa: CASSPPPGGLGTEAFF
j_call: TRBJ2-3; d_call: TRBD2; clone_size: -; v_call: TRBV7-9; cdr3_nt: TGTGCCAGCAGCCCCCGCCTAAGCGGGGGGGCCATGGATACGCAGTATTTT; cdr3_aa: CASSPRLSGGAMDTQYF
j_call: TRBJ1-2; d_call: -; clone_size: -; v_call: TRBV19; cdr3_nt: TGTGCCAGTCGAGCGGATTCCTATGGCTACACCTTC; cdr3_aa: CASRADSYGYTF
j_call: TRBJ1-5; d_call: -; clone_size: -; v_call: TRBV30; cdr3_nt: TGTGCCTGGAGTCCTACGGATGATCAGCCCCAGCATTTT; cdr3_aa: CAWSPTDDQPQHF
j_call: TRBJ1-2; d_call: -; clone_size: -; v_call: TRBV5-6; cdr3_nt: TGTGCCAGCTCCCAAGGGGACTATGGCTACACCTTC; cdr3_aa: CASSQGDYGYTF
j_call: TRBJ1-1; d_call: -; clone_size: few; v_call: TRBV30; cdr3_nt: TGTGCCTGGGCGTTAGGCACTGAAGCTTTCTTT; cdr3_aa: CAWALGTEAFF
j_call: TRBJ2-5; d_call: TRBD2; clone_size: few; v_call: TRBV29-1; cdr3_nt: TGCAGCGTTCGGACTAGCGGACAAGAGACCCAGTACTTC; cdr3_aa: CSVRTSGQETQYF
j_call: TRBJ2-7; d_call: -; clone_size: few; v_call: TRBV30; cdr3_nt: TGTGCCTGGAGTGTACACGAAAGGGGGGACCTGGCCTACGAGCAGTACTTC; cdr3_aa: CAWSVHERGDLAYEQYF
j_call: TRBJ1-2; d_call: -; clone_size: few; v_call: TRBV30; cdr3_nt: TGTGCCTGGTATTTACAAAGTGGGTTTTATGGCTACACCTTC; cdr3_aa: CAWYLQSGFYGYTF
j_call: TRBJ2-6; d_call: -; clone_size: -; v_call: TRBV7-2; cdr3_nt: TGTGCCAGCAGCGTTTCTGGGGCCAACGTCCTGACTTTC; cdr3_aa: CASSVSGANVLTF
j_call: TRBJ1-1; d_call: -; clone_size: few; v_call: TRBV7-9; cdr3_nt: TGTGCCAGCAGCTTAGGACCCGCGAACACTGAAGCTTTCTTT; cdr3_aa: CASSLGPANTEAFF
j_call: TRBJ2-6; d_call: -; clone_size: -; v_call: TRBV9; cdr3_nt: TGTGCCAGCAGCGTTAGTTTCGGCGGATCTGGGGCCAACGTCCTGACTTTC; cdr3_aa: CASSVSFGGSGANVLTF
j_call: TRBJ2-3; d_call: TRBD2; clone_size: -; v_call: TRBV6-6; cdr3_nt: TGTGCCAGCAGCTTGATAGCGGGGGGGCCGAGGGATACGCAGTATTTT; cdr3_aa: CASSLIAGGPRDTQYF
j_call: TRBJ2-7; d_call: TRBD2; clone_size: few; v_call: TRBV30; cdr3_nt: TGTGCCTGGGGGCGACTAGCGGGCGGTTACGAGCAGTACTTC; cdr3_aa: CAWGRLAGGYEQYF
j_call: TRBJ2-1; d_call: TRBD1; clone_size: few; v_call: TRBV28; cdr3_nt: TGTGCCAGCAGCATACAGGGGAGCTCCTACAATGAGCAGTTCTTC; cdr3_aa: CASSIQGSSYNEQFF
j_call: TRBJ1-2; d_call: -; clone_size: few; v_call: TRBV7-9; cdr3_nt: TGTGCCAGCAGCTTAGAAGGCAGGAGAGATGGCTACACCTTC; cdr3_aa: CASSLEGRRDGYTF
j_call: TRBJ1-3; d_call: -; clone_size: few; v_call: TRBV30; cdr3_nt: TGTGCCTGGACCCTAAAGGGTGGAAGTCCCAACACCATATATTTT; cdr3_aa: CAWTLKGGSPNTIYF
j_call: TRBJ2-7; d_call: -; clone_size: few; v_call: TRBV6-1; cdr3_nt: TGTGCCATACAGGCTGACTACTCCTACGAGCAGTACTTC; cdr3_aa: CAIQADYSYEQYF
j_call: TRBJ2-1; d_call: -; clone_size: -; v_call: TRBV7-8; cdr3_nt: TGTGCCAGCAGCTTAGGATTGAGCTCCTACAATGAGCAGTTCTTC; cdr3_aa: CASSLGLSSYNEQFF
j_call: TRBJ2-2; d_call: TRBD2; clone_size: few; v_call: TRBV15; cdr3_nt: TGTGCCACCAGCGGCGGGGGGGCGTACACCGGGGAGCTGTTTTTT; cdr3_aa: CATSGGGAYTGELFF
j_call: TRBJ2-2; d_call: -; clone_size: few; v_call: TRBV7-3; cdr3_nt: TGTGCCAGCAGCCCGGGGACGGCGAACACCGGGGAGCTGTTTTTT; cdr3_aa: CASSPGTANTGELFF
j_call: TRBJ2-7; d_call: -; clone_size: many; v_call: TRBV28; cdr3_nt: TGTGCCAGCAGTTCCAACGAGCAGTACTTC; cdr3_aa: CASSSNEQYF
j_call: TRBJ2-3; d_call: -; clone_size: few; v_call: TRBV6-4; cdr3_nt: TGTGCCAGCAGTCTCCGGCCTGGGGCCACAGATACGCAGTATTTT; cdr3_aa: CASSLRPGATDTQYF
j_call: TRBJ2-3; d_call: -; clone_size: -; v_call: TRBV11-1; cdr3_nt: TGTGCCAGCAGCTCTCTAGGCGGTACGCAGTATTTT; cdr3_aa: CASSSLGGTQYF
j_call: TRBJ2-7; d_call: TRBD1; clone_size: few; v_call: TRBV6-1; cdr3_nt: TGTGCCAGCAGTGAAGGTGGGACAGAGTACGAGCAGTACTTC; cdr3_aa: CASSEGGTEYEQYF
j_call: TRBJ2-7; d_call: TRBD2; clone_size: -; v_call: TRBV5-1; cdr3_nt: TGCGCCAGCCGAGCGGGGGCGGTCCCGGAGGAGCAGTACTTC; cdr3_aa: CASRAGAVPEEQYF
j_call: TRBJ1-2; d_call: TRBD1; clone_size: few; v_call: TRBV7-2; cdr3_nt: TGTGCCAGCAGCTTAGCAGGGGACAGAAACTATGGCTACACCTTC; cdr3_aa: CASSLAGDRNYGYTF
j_call: TRBJ2-7; d_call: -; clone_size: -; v_call: TRBV28; cdr3_nt: TGTGCCAGCAGGAATGCCTACGAGCAGTACTTC; cdr3_aa: CASRNAYEQYF
j_call: TRBJ2-7; d_call: -; clone_size: few; v_call: TRBV9; cdr3_nt: TGTGCCAGCAGCTCATCCGGGACATGGGGTGAGCAGTACTTC; cdr3_aa: CASSSSGTWGEQYF
j_call: TRBJ2-1; d_call: TRBD1; clone_size: -; v_call: TRBV19; cdr3_nt: TGTGCCAGCGGACAGGGGGCAATTAATGAGCAGTTCTTC; cdr3_aa: CASGQGAINEQFF
j_call: TRBJ2-3; d_call: -; clone_size: -; v_call: TRBV7-8; cdr3_nt: TGTGCCAGCAGCTTGACCCTAGGGACACCCTCAACAGATACGCAGTATTTT; cdr3_aa: CASSLTLGTPSTDTQYF
j_call: TRBJ1-3; d_call: -; clone_size: few; v_call: TRBV29-1; cdr3_nt: TGCAGCGCCAGCGAGGAGGTGTCCGGAAACACCATATATTTT; cdr3_aa: CSASEEVSGNTIYF
j_call: TRBJ1-5; d_call: -; clone_size: few; v_call: TRBV6-6; cdr3_nt: TGTGCCAGCAGCACGGGTGGGATTCAGCCCCAGCATTTT; cdr3_aa: CASSTGGIQPQHF
j_call: TRBJ1-3; d_call: -; clone_size: few; v_call: TRBV28; cdr3_nt: TGTGCCAGCAGCTCCCTGGGGCACACCATATATTTT; cdr3_aa: CASSSLGHTIYF